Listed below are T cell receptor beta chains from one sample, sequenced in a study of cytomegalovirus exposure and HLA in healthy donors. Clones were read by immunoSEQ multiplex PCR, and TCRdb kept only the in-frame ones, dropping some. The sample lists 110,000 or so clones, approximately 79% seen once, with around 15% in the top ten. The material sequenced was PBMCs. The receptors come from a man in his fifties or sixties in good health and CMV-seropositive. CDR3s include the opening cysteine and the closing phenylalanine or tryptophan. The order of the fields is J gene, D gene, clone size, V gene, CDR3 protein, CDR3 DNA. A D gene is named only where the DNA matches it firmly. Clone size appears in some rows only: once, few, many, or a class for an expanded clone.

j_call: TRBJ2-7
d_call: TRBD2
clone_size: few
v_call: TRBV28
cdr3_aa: CASSYGGRSYEQYF
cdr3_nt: TGTGCCAGCAGTTACGGCGGGAGGTCCTACGAGCAGTACTTC

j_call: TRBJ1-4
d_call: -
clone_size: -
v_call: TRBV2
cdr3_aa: CASNRPRGEKLFF
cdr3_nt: TGTGCCAGCAACCGGCCGCGGGGCGAAAAACTGTTTTTT

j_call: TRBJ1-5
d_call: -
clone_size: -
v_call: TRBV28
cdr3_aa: CASSLAGDSNQPQHF
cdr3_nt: TGTGCCAGCAGTTTAGCCGGAGATAGCAATCAGCCCCAGCATTTT

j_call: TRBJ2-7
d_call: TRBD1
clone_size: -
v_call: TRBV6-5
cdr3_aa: CASSYTGQGSYEQYF
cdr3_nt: TGTGCCAGCAGTTACACGGGACAGGGGTCCTACGAGCAGTACTTC

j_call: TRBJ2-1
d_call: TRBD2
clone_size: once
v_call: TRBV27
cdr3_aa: CANSFNAAGLAPYNEQFF
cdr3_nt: TGTGCCAACAGTTTCAATGCGGCGGGACTAGCTCCCTACAATGAGCAGTTCTTC

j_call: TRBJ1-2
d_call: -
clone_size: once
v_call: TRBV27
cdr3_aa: CASSFASTGGYGYTF
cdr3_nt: TGTGCCAGCAGTTTCGCGTCCACCGGGGGATATGGCTACACCTTC

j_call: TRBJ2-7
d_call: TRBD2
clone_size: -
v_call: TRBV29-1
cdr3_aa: CSVLRSGRAYEQYF
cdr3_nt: TGCAGCGTCCTCCGAAGCGGGAGGGCCTACGAGCAGTACTTC

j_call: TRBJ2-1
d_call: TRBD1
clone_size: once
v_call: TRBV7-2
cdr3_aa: CASSSVTGTANNEQFF
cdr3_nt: TGTGCCAGCAGCTCGGTCACCGGGACAGCCAACAATGAGCAGTTCTTC

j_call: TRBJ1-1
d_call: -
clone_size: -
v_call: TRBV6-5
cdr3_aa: CASRPIQTGNTEAFF
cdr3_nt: TGTGCCAGCAGGCCCATCCAAACAGGGAACACTGAAGCTTTCTTT

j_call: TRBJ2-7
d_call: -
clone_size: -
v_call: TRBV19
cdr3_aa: CASSIVNSYEQYF
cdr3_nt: TGTGCCAGTAGTATAGTCAATTCCTACGAGCAGTACTTC

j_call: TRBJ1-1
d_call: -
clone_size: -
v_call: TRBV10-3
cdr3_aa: CAISDPYLTVGTEAFF
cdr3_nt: TGTGCCATCAGTGACCCATACCTGACAGTCGGTACTGAAGCTTTCTTT

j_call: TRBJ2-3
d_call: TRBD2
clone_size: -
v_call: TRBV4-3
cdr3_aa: CASSPSGGRTDTQYF
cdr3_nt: TGCGCCAGCAGCCCGAGCGGGGGGCGAACAGATACGCAGTATTTT

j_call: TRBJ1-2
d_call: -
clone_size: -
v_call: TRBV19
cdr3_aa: CASSAYLRGGDGYTF
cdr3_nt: TGTGCCAGTAGTGCCTATCTACGGGGAGGGGATGGCTACACCTTC

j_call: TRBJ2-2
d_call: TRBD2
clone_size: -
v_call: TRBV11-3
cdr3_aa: CASSLGGLAGDFPGELFF
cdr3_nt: TGTGCCAGCAGCTTAGGGGGTCTAGCGGGAGATTTTCCCGGGGAGCTGTTTTTT

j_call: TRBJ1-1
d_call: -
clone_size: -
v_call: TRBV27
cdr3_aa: CASGRVRTEAFF
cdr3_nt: TGTGCCAGCGGCAGGGTTCGGACTGAAGCTTTCTTT

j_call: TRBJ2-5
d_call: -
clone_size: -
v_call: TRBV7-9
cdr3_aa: CASSLDQGTIQETQYF
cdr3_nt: TGTGCCAGCAGCTTAGACCAGGGGACAATTCAAGAGACCCAGTACTTC

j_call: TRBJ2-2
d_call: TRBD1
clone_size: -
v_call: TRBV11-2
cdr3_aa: CASSRHLRTGGHTGELFF
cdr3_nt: TGTGCCAGCAGCCGACATTTAAGGACAGGGGGGCACACCGGGGAGCTGTTTTTT

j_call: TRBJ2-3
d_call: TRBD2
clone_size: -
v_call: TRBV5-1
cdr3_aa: CASRLAPLSTDTQYF
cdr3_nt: TGCGCCAGTCGACTAGCCCCCTTGAGCACAGATACGCAGTATTTT

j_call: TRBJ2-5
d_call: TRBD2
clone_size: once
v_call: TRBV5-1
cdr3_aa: CASSLGVAGGPETQYF
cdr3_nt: TGCGCCAGCAGCTTGGGGGTAGCGGGGGGCCCAGAGACCCAGTACTTC

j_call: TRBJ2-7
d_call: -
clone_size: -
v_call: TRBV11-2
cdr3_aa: CASSPVGRQGIYEQYF
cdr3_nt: TGTGCCAGCAGCCCCGTCGGTCGGCAGGGAATATACGAGCAGTACTTC

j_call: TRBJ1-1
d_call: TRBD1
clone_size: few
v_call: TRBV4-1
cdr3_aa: CASSRQGYTEAFF
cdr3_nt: TGCGCCAGCAGCCGACAGGGGTACACTGAAGCTTTCTTT

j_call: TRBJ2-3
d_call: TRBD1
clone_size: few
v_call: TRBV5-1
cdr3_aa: CASSTGGQGSDTQYF
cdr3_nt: TGCGCCAGCAGCACGGGGGGACAGGGATCAGATACGCAGTATTTT

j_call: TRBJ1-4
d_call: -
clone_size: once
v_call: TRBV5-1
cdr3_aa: CASSLTTNEKLFF
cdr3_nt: TGCGCCAGCAGCCTTACAACTAATGAAAAACTGTTTTTT

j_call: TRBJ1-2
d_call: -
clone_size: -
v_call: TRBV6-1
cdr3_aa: CASSDGGQIYGYTF
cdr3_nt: TGTGCCAGCAGTGACGGGGGGCAGATCTATGGCTACACCTTC

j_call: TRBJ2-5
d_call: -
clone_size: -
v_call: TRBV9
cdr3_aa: CASSGGGGESWETQYF
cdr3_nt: TGTGCCAGCAGCGGCGGCGGCGGGGAATCTTGGGAGACCCAGTACTTC

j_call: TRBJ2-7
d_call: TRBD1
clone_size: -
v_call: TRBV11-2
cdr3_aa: CASSSPGTGLYEQYF
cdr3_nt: TGTGCCAGCAGCTCTCCAGGGACAGGGCTCTACGAGCAGTACTTC

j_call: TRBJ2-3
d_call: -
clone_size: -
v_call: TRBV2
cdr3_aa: CASSEVVYTDTQYF
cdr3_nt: TGTGCCAGCAGTGAAGTCGTCTACACAGATACGCAGTATTTT

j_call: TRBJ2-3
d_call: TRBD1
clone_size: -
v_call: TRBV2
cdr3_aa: CASRYTGGTDTQYF
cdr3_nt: TGTGCCAGCAGATACACAGGGGGCACAGATACGCAGTATTTT

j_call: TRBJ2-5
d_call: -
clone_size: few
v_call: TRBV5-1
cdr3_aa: CASSTSPGLTKETQYF
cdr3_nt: TGCGCCAGCAGCACATCTCCGGGACTCACAAAAGAGACCCAGTACTTC

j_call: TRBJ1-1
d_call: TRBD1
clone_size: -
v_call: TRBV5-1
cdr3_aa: CASSLDTGGTEAFF
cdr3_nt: TGCGCCAGCAGCTTGGATACAGGGGGCACTGAAGCTTTCTTT

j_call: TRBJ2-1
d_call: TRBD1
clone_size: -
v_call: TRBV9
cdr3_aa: CASSVAGGQSYNEQFF
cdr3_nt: TGTGCCAGCAGCGTAGCAGGGGGACAATCCTACAATGAGCAGTTCTTC

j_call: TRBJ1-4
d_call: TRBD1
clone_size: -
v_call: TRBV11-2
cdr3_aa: CASSLSGTGAEKLFF
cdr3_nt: TGTGCCAGCAGCTTGTCCGGGACAGGGGCTGAAAAACTGTTTTTT

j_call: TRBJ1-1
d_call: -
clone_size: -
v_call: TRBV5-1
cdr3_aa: CASSPSPQGPEAFF
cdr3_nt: TGCGCCAGCAGCCCGTCTCCTCAGGGGCCTGAAGCTTTCTTT

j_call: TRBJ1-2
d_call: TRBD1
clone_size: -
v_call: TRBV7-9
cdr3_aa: CSSSPKTGDGYTF
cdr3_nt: TGTTCCAGCAGCCCAAAGACAGGGGATGGCTACACCTTC

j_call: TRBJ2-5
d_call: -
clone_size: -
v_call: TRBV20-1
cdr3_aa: CSAPSSQTQYF
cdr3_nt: TGCAGTGCTCCGTCGAGCCAGACCCAGTACTTC

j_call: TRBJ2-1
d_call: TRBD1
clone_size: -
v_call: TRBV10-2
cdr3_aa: CASSDDRGLNNEQFF
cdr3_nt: TGCGCCAGCAGTGACGACAGGGGGCTCAACAATGAGCAGTTCTTC

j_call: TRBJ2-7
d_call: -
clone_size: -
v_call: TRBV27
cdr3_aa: CASSLLGDIYEQYF
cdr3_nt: TGTGCCAGCAGTTTATTGGGGGACATCTACGAGCAGTACTTC

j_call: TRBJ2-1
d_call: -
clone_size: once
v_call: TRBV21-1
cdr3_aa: CASSNREGCDEQFF
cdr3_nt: TGTGCCAGCAGCAACAGGGAAGGATGCGATGAGCAGTTCTTC

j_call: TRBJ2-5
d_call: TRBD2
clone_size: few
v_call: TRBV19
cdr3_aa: CASRGGETQYF
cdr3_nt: TGTGCCAGCCGGGGGGGAGAGACCCAGTACTTC

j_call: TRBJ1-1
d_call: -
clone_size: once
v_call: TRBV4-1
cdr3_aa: CASSLERNTEAFF
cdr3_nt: TGCGCCAGCAGCTTAGAAAGGAACACTGAAGCTTTCTTT

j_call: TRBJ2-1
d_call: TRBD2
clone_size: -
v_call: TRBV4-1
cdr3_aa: CASSHPTREGANNEQFF
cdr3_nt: TGCGCCAGCAGCCACCCAACGAGGGAGGGCGCCAACAATGAGCAGTTCTTC

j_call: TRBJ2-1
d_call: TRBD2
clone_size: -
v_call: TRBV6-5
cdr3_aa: CASSNLAGGYNEQFF
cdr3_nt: TGTGCCAGCAGTAACCTAGCGGGAGGATACAATGAGCAGTTCTTC

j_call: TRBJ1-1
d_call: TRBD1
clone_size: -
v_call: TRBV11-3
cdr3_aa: CASSTRTGSNTEAFF
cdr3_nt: TGTGCCAGCAGCACCCGGACAGGGTCGAACACTGAAGCTTTCTTT

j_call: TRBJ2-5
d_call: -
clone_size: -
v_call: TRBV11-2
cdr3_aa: CASSQGARGGMETQYF
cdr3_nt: TGTGCCAGCAGCCAGGGGGCGCGGGGGGGCATGGAGACCCAGTACTTC

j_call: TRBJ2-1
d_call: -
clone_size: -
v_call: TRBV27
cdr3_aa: CASRGSSYNEQFF
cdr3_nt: TGTGCCAGCCGGGGAAGCTCCTACAATGAGCAGTTCTTC

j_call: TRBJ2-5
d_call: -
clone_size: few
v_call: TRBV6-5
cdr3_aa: CASSYSPGSPGETQYF
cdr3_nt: TGTGCCAGCAGTTACTCGCCGGGTTCCCCCGGGGAGACCCAGTACTTC